These 27 T cell receptor beta chains originate from one sample sequenced in a study of technical replicates of blood from several donors. TCRdb's table, derived via immunoSEQ multiplex PCR, lists solely in-frame clones and lacks some. The sample yields tens of thousands of clones, 90% to 95% seen once. The material sequenced was T cells isolated from PBMCs. These receptor sequences come from a human donor in good health. Some clones in this sample may be carry-over from other donors' samples.

This clone has just one count. This chain joins TRBV7-8 and TRBJ2-5; unclear D gene. The CDR3 runs 11 residues. CDR1 and CDR2 (germline): SGHVS, FQNEAQ. The ends were cut back, 5 bases at V and 4 bases at J, with 5 bases in the middle. In nucleotides, the CDR3 is TGTGCCAGCAGCCGTGTAGAGACCCAGTACTTC. It yields the protein CASSRVETQYF.

The V call is TRBV15, the J call TRBJ1-2; TRBD1 matches 8 bases. The length of the CDR3 is 14 residues. The trim removed 9 bases at V and 7 bases at J, leaving 13 bases unmatched. In germline, CDR1 is LNHNV, CDR2 YYDKDF (reference sequence). The DNA of the CDR3 is TGTGCCACAAGAAGGACAGGGTGGATGGGTGGCTACACCTTC. This sequence encodes CATRRTGWMGGYTF.

The V call is TRBV5-5, the J call TRBJ2-1; TRBD2 matches 7 bases. The CDR3 is 16 residues long. CDR1 and CDR2 from the germline V gene are SGHKS and YYEKEE (reference sequence). V shed 1 base and J 0 bases; nucleotides not matched to a gene: 4. CDR3: CASSLFGGSSYNEQFF. CDR3 sequence (DNA): TGTGCCAGCAGCTTGTTCGGGGGGAGCTCCTACAATGAGCAGTTCTTC.

J is TRBJ1-4 and V is TRBV7-9; 7 bases align to TRBD1. The CDR3 loop spans 14 amino acids. CDR1 and CDR2 from the germline V gene are SEHNR and FQNEAQ (reference sequence). Trimming took 6 bases from V and 2 from J; bases not matched to a gene: 3. CDR3: CASRWTGTNEKLFF. As DNA, the CDR3 is TGTGCCAGCAGATGGACAGGCACTAATGAAAAACTGTTTTTT.

CDR3 nucleotides: TGTGCCACAAACCGACTAGCGGGGGGCCACGGGGAGCTGTTTTTT. This sequence encodes CATNRLAGGHGELFF. The chain recombines TRBV6-1 with TRBJ2-2; TRBD2 matches 13 bases. With 10 bases clipped from V and 7 bases from J, the junction kept 9 bases outside the gene matches. The CDR3 loop spans 15 amino acids. CDR1 and CDR2 (germline): MNHNS, SASEGT.

The chain has TRBV6-6 and TRBJ2-3, with 9 bases that match TRBD2. Germline V gene lookup returns CDR1 MNHNY and CDR2 SVGAGI (reference sequence). This CDR3 spans 16 amino acids. The V segment lost 5 bases and the J segment 3 bases; nucleotides outside the gene matches: 9. The CDR3 DNA sequence: TGTGCCAGCAGTCTGTGGGTAGCGGGGGCGACAGATACGCAGTATTTT. Amino acids: CASSLWVAGATDTQYF.

The chain joins TRBV4-2 to TRBJ2-1, with TRBD2 matching over 15 bases. CDR3 length: 17 amino acids. The germline V gene encodes CDR1 LGHNA and CDR2 YNFKEQ. Trimming took 3 bases from V and 9 from J; bases not matched to a gene: 9. The CDR3 protein is CASSQARTSGRAIEQFF. In DNA form, the CDR3 reads TGTGCCAGCAGCCAGGCCCGGACTAGCGGGAGGGCCATTGAGCAGTTCTTC.

The J gene is TRBJ1-5, the V gene TRBV30, with D perhaps TRBD1 (5 bases). Trimming removed 5 bases from V and 1 base from J, with 12 bases in between. Germline CDR1 and CDR2: GTSNPN and SVGIG (reference sequence). The CDR3 sequence is 14 residues long. CDR3 DNA: TGTGCCTGGGCCCTCGGGGGAAGCAATCAGCCCCAGCATTTT. Its protein product is CAWALGGSNQPQHF.

V is TRBV15 and J is TRBJ2-7; D is possibly TRBD1 (6 bases). This CDR3 comprises 16 residues. Germline values: CDR1 LNHNV, CDR2 YYDKDF (reference sequence). Trimming took off 0 bases at V and 0 bases at J, with 12 bases between the two ends. CDR3 nucleotides: TGTGCCACCAGCAGAGATCAGGGGACCTCCTCCTACGAGCAGTACTTC. Residues: CATSRDQGTSSYEQYF.

V and J are TRBV11-2 and TRBJ2-1, with a tentative D call TRBD2 (6 bases). The ends were cut back, 2 bases at V and 6 bases at J, with 11 bases in the middle. The CDR3 consists of 14 residues. CDR1 is SGHAT, CDR2 FQNNGV, per germline. The CDR3 sequence: CASSLQRVLNEQFF. The DNA of the CDR3 is TGTGCCAGCAGCTTACAGCGGGTTCTCAATGAGCAGTTCTTC.

This chain joins TRBV30 and TRBJ1-2; D may be TRBD1 (5 bases). The CDR3 has 11 amino acids. The V and J ends lost 2 bases and 8 bases respectively, with 9 bases between them. From germline, CDR1 is GTSNPN and CDR2 SVGIG (reference sequence). The CDR3 DNA is TGTGCCTGGAGTCCCGGGGGAGGCTACACCTTC. Protein sequence: CAWSPGGGYTF.

CDR3 loop: CASSRASLQETQYF. The DNA of the CDR3 is TGTGCCAGCTCCCGGGCTAGCTTACAAGAGACCCAGTACTTC. The gene calls are TRBV18 and TRBJ2-5; weak D call: TRBD2 (5 bases). The CDR3 has 14 amino acids. V was pared by 6 bases and J by 2 bases, with 13 bases between. In germline, CDR1 is KGHSH, CDR2 LQKENI.

This chain connects TRBV6-5 to TRBJ1-2, with 7 bases that match TRBD1. This CDR3 spans 15 amino acids. From germline, CDR1 is MNHEY and CDR2 SVGAGI. Germline trimming cut 5 bases from V and 3 bases from J; bases unmatched to any gene: 9. The CDR3 loop is CASSGWAGGDYGYTF. CDR3 DNA sequence: TGTGCCAGCAGTGGATGGGCAGGGGGTGACTATGGCTACACCTTC.

The chain uses TRBV28 and TRBJ2-1, with a possible D match to TRBD1 (9 bases). The V gene lost 6 bases and the J gene lost 4 bases, with 28 bases spanning the gap. This CDR3 is built from 19 residues. Germline CDR1 reads MDHEN; CDR2 reads SYDVKM. This chain's CDR3 is CASSSWTGVGRGAYNEQFF. CDR3 in DNA: TGTGCCAGCAGCTCTTGGACAGGGGTCGGGCGGGGGGCTTACAATGAGCAGTTCTTC.

V is TRBV7-2 and J is TRBJ2-3, with 7 bases that match TRBD2. This CDR3 comprises 14 residues. Trimming removed 1 base from V and 7 bases from J; junction bases left unmatched: 5. Germline values: CDR1 SGHTA, CDR2 FQGNSA. CDR3 region: CASSLVARENTQYF. CDR3 DNA sequence: TGTGCCAGCAGCTTAGTTGCGCGGGAGAATACGCAGTATTTT.

The chain joins TRBV11-2 to TRBJ2-3, with 12 positions matching TRBD1. The CDR3 spans 19 residues. V shed 6 bases, J shed 1 base, and the junction held 14 bases outside the gene matches. In germline, CDR1 is SGHAT, CDR2 FQNNGV. The CDR3 here is CASRTGTGGPILRTDTQYF. The CDR3 bases are TGTGCCAGCAGGACCGGGACAGGGGGCCCTATACTCCGCACAGATACGCAGTATTTT.

The rearrangement joins TRBV19 to TRBJ2-1, with a weak D call TRBD2 (6 bases). The CDR3 has 14 amino acids. The germline V and J ends were trimmed by 5 bases and 6 bases, with 14 bases remaining between them. Germline V gene lookup returns CDR1 LNHDA and CDR2 SQIVND (reference sequence). CDR3 protein: CASSAAAGSNEQFF. The CDR3 DNA sequence: TGTGCCAGTAGTGCCGCGGCGGGGAGCAATGAGCAGTTCTTC. Together with reference TRBV19 and TRBJ2-1, the CDR3 gives the full variable domain: DGGITQSPKYLFRKEGQNVTLSCEQNLNHDAMYWYRQDPGQGLRLIYYSQIVNDFQKGDIAEGYSVSREKKESFPLTVTSAQKNPTAFYLCASSAAAGSNEQFFGPGTRLTVL.

The rearrangement uses TRBV15 and TRBJ1-1; TRBD1 might be the D (6 bases). The CDR3 loop spans 16 amino acids. Germline V gene lookup returns CDR1 LNHNV and CDR2 YYDKDF (reference sequence). V was cut by 1 base and J by 6 bases, with 18 bases left in between. The CDR3 region is CATSRGDRAGVAEAFF. Here the CDR3 DNA reads TGTGCCACCAGCAGAGGGGACCGGGCAGGGGTTGCTGAAGCTTTCTTT.

V and J are TRBV28 and TRBJ2-2; D is ambiguous. From germline, CDR1 is MDHEN and CDR2 SYDVKM. The CDR3 spans 15 residues. Trimming left V 7 bases short and J 4 bases short, with 16 bases between. CDR3 sequence: CASTRPWQVTGELFF. CDR3 nucleotide sequence: TGTGCCAGCACCCGGCCTTGGCAGGTCACCGGGGAGCTGTTTTTT. The variable domain in full, with the rest retrieved from reference TRBV28 and TRBJ2-2, is DVKVTQSSRYLVKRTGEKVFLECVQDMDHENMFWYRQDPGLGLRLIYFSYDVKMKEKGDIPEGYSVSREKKERFSLILESASTNQTSMYLCASTRPWQVTGELFFGEGSRLTVL.

V and J are TRBV27 and TRBJ2-7; D possibly corresponds to TRBD2 (7 bases). The V end was cut by 5 bases, the J end by 2 bases, with 16 bases between. Germline V CDR1 and CDR2: MNHEY, SMNVEV (reference sequence). The CDR3 spans 15 residues. The CDR3 loop is CASSLGAGAPYEQYF. As DNA, the CDR3 is TGTGCCAGCAGTCTGGGGGCGGGAGCACCCTACGAGCAGTACTTC.

The rearrangement joins TRBV30 to TRBJ2-3, with D perhaps matching TRBD1 (5 bases). The germline CDR1 and CDR2 sequences are GTSNPN and SVGIG (reference sequence). V was clipped by 0 bases and J by 0 bases, with 7 bases between them. This CDR3 comprises 14 residues. CDR3 sequence reads: CAWSVSGSTDTQYF. As DNA, the CDR3 is TGTGCCTGGAGTGTTTCAGGGAGCACAGATACGCAGTATTTT.

The chain combines TRBV12-5 with TRBJ1-1; D uncertain. Trimming stripped 7 bases from V and 0 bases from J, with 12 bases between. This CDR3 contains 14 residues. Germline CDR1 LGHNT, CDR2 FRNRAP. The CDR3 DNA follows: TGTGCTAGTGCGGCGGATCATATGAACACTGAAGCTTTCTTT. Translating it yields CASAADHMNTEAFF.

V and J are TRBV10-3 and TRBJ2-7; 7 bases line up with TRBD1. CDR1 ENHRY and CDR2 SYGVKD come from the germline V gene. Trimming cost V 7 bases and J 1 base; bases outside gene matches: 10. This CDR3 is 15 amino acids long. As DNA, the CDR3 is TGTGCCATCACCATGGGAGAGGGACAGTCCTACGAGCAGTACTTC. Translating gives CAITMGEGQSYEQYF.

The CDR3 bases are TGCGCCAGCAGCCAATCCCCCTTCGGTCCTAGGGGAGAGACCCAGTACTTC. It encodes CASSQSPFGPRGETQYF. The chain uses TRBV4-1 and TRBJ2-5, with D possibly being TRBD1 (5 bases). Germline values: CDR1 MGHRA, CDR2 YSYEKL. This CDR3 comprises 17 residues. V was clipped by 2 bases and J by 4 bases, with 20 bases between them.

This chain joins TRBV18 and TRBJ2-3; 7 positions match TRBD1. This CDR3 has 14 amino acids. Trimming removed 6 bases from V and 2 bases from J; junction bases left unmatched: 5. Looked up from germline, CDR1 is KGHSH and CDR2 is LQKENI. The CDR3 DNA reads TGTGCCAGCTCCCCGGGACAGCCCACAGATACGCAGTATTTT. It codes for CASSPGQPTDTQYF.

The V and J genes are TRBV6-5 and TRBJ1-5; 7 nucleotides align to TRBD1. CDR3 length: 13 residues. Germline V gives CDR1 MNHEY, CDR2 SVGAGI. V lost 2 bases, J lost 5 bases, and 0 bases stayed unmatched. For the CDR3, the DNA is TGTGCCAGCAGTTACGGACAGGATCAGCCCCAGCATTTT. It is translated as CASSYGQDQPQHF.

As for this clone: Its ends do not fully match the called genes, so a read error is possible. This chain joins TRBV6-1 and TRBJ2-2, with a possible D match to TRBD2 (6 bases). Germline V CDR1 and CDR2: MNHNS, SASEGT. The CDR3 runs 15 residues. The CDR3 nucleotides read TGTGCCAGCAGTGGGACTACCGCCGAACACGGAGTCGCCCGATTT. Residues: CASSGTTAEHGVARF.